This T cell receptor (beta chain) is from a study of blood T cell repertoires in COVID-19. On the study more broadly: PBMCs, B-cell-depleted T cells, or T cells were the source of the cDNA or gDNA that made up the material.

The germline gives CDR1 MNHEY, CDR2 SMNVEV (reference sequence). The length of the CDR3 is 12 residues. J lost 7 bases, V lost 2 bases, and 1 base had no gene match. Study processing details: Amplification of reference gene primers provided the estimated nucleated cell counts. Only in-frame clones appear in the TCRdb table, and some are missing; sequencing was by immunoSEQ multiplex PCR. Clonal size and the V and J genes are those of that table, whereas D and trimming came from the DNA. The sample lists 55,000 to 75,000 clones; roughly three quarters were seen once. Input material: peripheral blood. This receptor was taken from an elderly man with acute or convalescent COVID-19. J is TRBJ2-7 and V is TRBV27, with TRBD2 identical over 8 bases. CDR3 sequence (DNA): TGTGCCAGCAGTTTAGCGGGAGGTGAGCAGTACTTC. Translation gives CASSLAGGEQYF.